The source of this T cell receptor (beta chain) is a study of Graves' ophthalmopathy and Graves' hyperthyroidism. On the study more broadly: Hyperthyroidism was considered stable when no ophthalmopathy appeared within 18 months of follow-up.

The CDR3 contains 15 residues. After removal of 7 bases from V and 5 bases from J, the junction contained 8 bases not matched to a gene. The germline V gene encodes CDR1 MDHEN and CDR2 SYDVKM. Ten or more counts support this clonotype. Its antigen is still unknown. General study results and limits: Detection in blood was also observed for most expanded thyroid clonotypes above 0.001 frequency.

Exclusion covered patients with other autoimmune diseases or uncontrolled infections (as well as pregnancy or lactation). Using RNA transcripts, the TCR beta CDR3 regions were amplified. The workflow started with a first-round RT-PCR run with HTBI primers and then moved on to a second-round multiplex PCR. MiXCR, applied by TCRdb to the multiplex PCR reads, yields one record per CDR3 protein. The sample consists of 580,000 or so distinct CDR3 sequences, under 45% of them appearing once. Input material: peripheral blood or thyroid tissue (not recorded which). This clonotype originated in an adult man with Graves' hyperthyroidism. The gene calls are TRBV28 and TRBJ1-6; 7 bases align to TRBD1. The CDR3 here is CASILTGANNSPLHF. The CDR3, as DNA: TGTGCCAGCATCCTCACAGGGGCTAATAATTCACCCCTCCACTTT.